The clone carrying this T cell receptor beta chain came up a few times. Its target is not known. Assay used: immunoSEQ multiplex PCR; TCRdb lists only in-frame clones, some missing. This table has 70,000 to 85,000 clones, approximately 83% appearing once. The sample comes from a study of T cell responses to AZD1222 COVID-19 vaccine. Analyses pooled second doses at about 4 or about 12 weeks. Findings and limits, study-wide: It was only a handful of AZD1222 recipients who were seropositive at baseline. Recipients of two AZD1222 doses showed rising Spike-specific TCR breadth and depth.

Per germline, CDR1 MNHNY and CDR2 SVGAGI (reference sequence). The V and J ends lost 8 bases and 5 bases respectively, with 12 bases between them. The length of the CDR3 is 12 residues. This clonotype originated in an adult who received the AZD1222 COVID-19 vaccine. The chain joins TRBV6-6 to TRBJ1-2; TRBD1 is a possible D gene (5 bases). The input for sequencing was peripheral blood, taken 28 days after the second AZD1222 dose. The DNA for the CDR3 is TGTGCCAGCGGAAGCCGACAGTATGGCTACACCTTC. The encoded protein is CASGSRQYGYTF.